This T cell receptor (beta chain) came from a study of cytomegalovirus exposure and HLA in healthy donors. A few counts support this clone. Germline values: CDR1 SGDLS, CDR2 YYNGEE. V trimming: 1 base; J trimming: 1 base; junction bases outside the gene matches: 7. The CDR3 has 16 amino acids. Use of 60 Vbeta and 13 Jbeta primers characterized the PCR. Data came from immunoSEQ multiplex PCR; TCRdb stores just in-frame clones and leaves some out. The sample lists 130,000 to 150,000 clones, 73% occurring once. This chain connects TRBV9 to TRBJ2-5; 7 bases are a match to TRBD1. This receptor was taken from a woman in her forties in good health and CMV-seronegative. The sequencing sample was made of PBMCs. The CDR3 nucleotides read TGTGCCAGCAGCGTAACCGGGACAGAACCCCAAGAGACCCAGTACTTC. It codes for CASSVTGTEPQETQYF.